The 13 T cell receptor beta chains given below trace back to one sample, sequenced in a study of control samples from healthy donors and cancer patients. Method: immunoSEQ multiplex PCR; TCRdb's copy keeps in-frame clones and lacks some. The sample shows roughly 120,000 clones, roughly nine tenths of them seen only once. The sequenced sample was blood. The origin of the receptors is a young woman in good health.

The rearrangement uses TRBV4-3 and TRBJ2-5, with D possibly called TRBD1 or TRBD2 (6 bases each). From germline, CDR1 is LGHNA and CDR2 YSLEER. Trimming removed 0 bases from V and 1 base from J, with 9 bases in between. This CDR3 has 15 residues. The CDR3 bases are TGCGCCAGCAGCCAAGATTCGGGGGCCCAAGAGACCCAGTACTTC. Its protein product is CASSQDSGAQETQYF.

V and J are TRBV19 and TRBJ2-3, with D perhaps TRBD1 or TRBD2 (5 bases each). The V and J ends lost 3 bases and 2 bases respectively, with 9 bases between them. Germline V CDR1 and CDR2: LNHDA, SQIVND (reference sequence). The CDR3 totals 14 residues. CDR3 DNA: TGTGCCAGTAGTATTCGGGACCACACAGATACGCAGTATTTT. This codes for CASSIRDHTDTQYF.

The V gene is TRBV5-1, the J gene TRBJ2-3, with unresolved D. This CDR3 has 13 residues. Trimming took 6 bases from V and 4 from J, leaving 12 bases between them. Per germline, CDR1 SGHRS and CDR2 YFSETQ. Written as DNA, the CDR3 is TGCGCCAGCACCCCCGACGGAGCAGATACGCAGTATTTT. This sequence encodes CASTPDGADTQYF.

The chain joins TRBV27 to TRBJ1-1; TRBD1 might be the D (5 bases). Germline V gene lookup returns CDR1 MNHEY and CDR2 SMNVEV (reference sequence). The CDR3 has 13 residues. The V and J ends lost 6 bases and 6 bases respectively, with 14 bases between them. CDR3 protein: CASSNVGTPEAFF. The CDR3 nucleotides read TGTGCCAGCAGCAACGTCGGGACGCCTGAAGCTTTCTTT.

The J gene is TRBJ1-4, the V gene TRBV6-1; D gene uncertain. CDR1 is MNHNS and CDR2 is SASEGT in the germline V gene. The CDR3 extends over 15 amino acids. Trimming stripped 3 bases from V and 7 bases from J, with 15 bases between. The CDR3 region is CASSDGKIGPEKLFF. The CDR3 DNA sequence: TGTGCCAGCAGTGATGGGAAAATTGGTCCTGAAAAACTGTTTTTT.

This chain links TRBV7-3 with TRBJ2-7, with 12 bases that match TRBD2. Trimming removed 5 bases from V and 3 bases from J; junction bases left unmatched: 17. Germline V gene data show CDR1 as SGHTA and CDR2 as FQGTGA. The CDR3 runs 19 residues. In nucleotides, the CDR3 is TGTGCCAGCAGCCTTACCATCCGACTAGCGGGAGCCCGGATCTACGAGCAGTACTTC. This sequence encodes CASSLTIRLAGARIYEQYF.

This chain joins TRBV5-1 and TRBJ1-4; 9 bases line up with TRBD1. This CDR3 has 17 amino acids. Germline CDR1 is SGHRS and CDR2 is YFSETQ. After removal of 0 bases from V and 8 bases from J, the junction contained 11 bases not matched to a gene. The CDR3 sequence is CASSLAITGGRWEKLFF. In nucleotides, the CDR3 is TGCGCCAGCAGCTTGGCCATAACAGGGGGCAGATGGGAAAAACTGTTTTTT.

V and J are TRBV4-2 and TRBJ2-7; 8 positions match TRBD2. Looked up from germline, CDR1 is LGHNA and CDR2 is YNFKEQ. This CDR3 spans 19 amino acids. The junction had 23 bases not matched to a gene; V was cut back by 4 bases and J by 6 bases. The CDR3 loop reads CASSLAGGPILAPAGEQYF. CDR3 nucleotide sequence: TGTGCCAGCAGCCTCGCGGGAGGACCGATACTAGCCCCAGCTGGCGAGCAGTACTTC.

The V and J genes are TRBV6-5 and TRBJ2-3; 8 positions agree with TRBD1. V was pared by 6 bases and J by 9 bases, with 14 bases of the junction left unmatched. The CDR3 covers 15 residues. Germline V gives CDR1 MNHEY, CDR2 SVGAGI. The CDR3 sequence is CASSPQGASGQTQYF. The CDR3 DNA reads TGTGCCAGCAGCCCGCAGGGGGCCTCAGGTCAGACGCAGTATTTT.

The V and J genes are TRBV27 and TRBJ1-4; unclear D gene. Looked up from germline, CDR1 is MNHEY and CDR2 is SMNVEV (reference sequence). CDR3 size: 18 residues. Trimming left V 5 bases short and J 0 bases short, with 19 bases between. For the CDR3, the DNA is TGTGCCAGCAGTGGCAGCCGCAGAAACCCACCAACTAATGAAAAACTGTTTTTT. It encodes CASSGSRRNPPTNEKLFF.

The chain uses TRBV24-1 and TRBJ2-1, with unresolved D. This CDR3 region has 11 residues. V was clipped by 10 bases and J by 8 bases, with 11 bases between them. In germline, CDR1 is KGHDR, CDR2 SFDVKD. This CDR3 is CATGPHDEQFF. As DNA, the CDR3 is TGTGCCACTGGACCACACGATGAGCAGTTCTTC.

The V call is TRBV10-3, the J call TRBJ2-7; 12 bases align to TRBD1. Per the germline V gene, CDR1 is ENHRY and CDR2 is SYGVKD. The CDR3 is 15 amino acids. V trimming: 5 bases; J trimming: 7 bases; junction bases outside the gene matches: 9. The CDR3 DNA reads TGTGCCATCAGTAGGGGACAGGGGGCATTAGAAGAGCAGTACTTC. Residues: CAISRGQGALEEQYF.

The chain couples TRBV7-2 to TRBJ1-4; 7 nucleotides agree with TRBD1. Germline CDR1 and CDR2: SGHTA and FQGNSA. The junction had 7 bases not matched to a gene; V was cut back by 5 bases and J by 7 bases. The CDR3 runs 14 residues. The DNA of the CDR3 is TGTGCCAGCAGCCCTCGGACAGGACCTGAAAAACTGTTTTTT. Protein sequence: CASSPRTGPEKLFF.